A selection of T cell receptor beta chains follows, all from one sample in a study of tumor-infiltrating lymphocytes in localized non-small cell lung cancer. Sequencing was performed with immunoSEQ multiplex PCR; in TCRdb, only in-frame clones are kept and a portion is missing. Of around 16,000 clones in the sample, roughly 69% were seen once. The source material was lung tumor tissue. These receptors were taken from a human donor with non-small cell lung cancer. Each CDR3 is given with its conserved first and last residue. A D gene is named only where the DNA matches it firmly. Some rows have no size entry. The others give once, few or many, or a class for an expanded clone.

D,V,size,J,CDR3,DNA
-,TRBV4-2,-,TRBJ1-1,CASSQDLSPGAVAFF,TGTGCCAGCAGCCAAGATCTATCACCCGGCGCCGTGGCTTTCTTT
TRBD2,TRBV7-2,-,TRBJ2-7,CASSSWGGGANGQYF,TGTGCCAGCAGCTCCTGGGGCGGGGGGGCGAACGGGCAGTACTTC
-,TRBV11-3,-,TRBJ1-1,CASSLVFPSPEAFF,TGTGCCAGCAGCTTAGTGTTTCCTAGTCCTGAAGCTTTCTTT
TRBD1,TRBV7-9,few,TRBJ2-7,CASSLGQGIPYYEQYF,TGTGCCAGCAGCCTTGGACAGGGGATTCCCTACTACGAGCAGTACTTC
-,TRBV7-6,-,TRBJ2-3,CASSFGSGTDTQYF,TGTGCCAGCAGCTTCGGGAGCGGAACAGATACGCAGTATTTT
-,TRBV27,-,TRBJ2-5,CASSGDQETQYF,TGTGCCAGCAGTGGAGACCAAGAGACCCAGTACTTC
-,TRBV5-4,-,TRBJ2-5,CASSQGTHQETQYF,TGTGCCAGCAGCCAAGGGACCCACCAAGAGACCCAGTACTTC
-,TRBV6-5,-,TRBJ2-1,CASSYGSNNEQFF,TGTGCCAGCAGTTACGGCAGTAACAATGAGCAGTTCTTC
-,TRBV14,-,TRBJ1-2,CASSQTRDVFKFNYGYTF,TGTGCCAGCAGCCAAACCCGGGACGTCTTCAAATTTAACTATGGCTACACCTTC
-,TRBV5-4,once,TRBJ1-2,CASSSGTYDGYTF,TGTGCCAGCAGCTCCGGGACTTACGATGGCTACACCTTC
TRBD2,TRBV7-2,-,TRBJ2-3,CASSGGGRGGTSDTQYF,TGTGCCAGCAGTGGGGGGGGTAGGGGCGGGACGTCGGATACGCAGTATTTT
TRBD1,TRBV19,-,TRBJ1-1,CASSTGGNTEAFF,TGTGCCAGTAGCACAGGGGGGAACACTGAAGCTTTCTTT
TRBD2,TRBV4-2,-,TRBJ2-5,CASSLPPAGGRETQYF,TGTGCCAGCAGCTTACCCCCAGCGGGGGGCCGTGAGACCCAGTACTTC
TRBD1,TRBV11-2,once,TRBJ2-7,CASSTYRDSLRVYEQYF,TGTGCCAGCAGCACTTACCGGGACAGCTTACGGGTCTACGAGCAGTACTTC
TRBD1,TRBV6-6,-,TRBJ2-7,CASSLRQGFFYEQYF,TGTGCCAGCAGTTTAAGACAGGGGTTTTTCTACGAGCAGTACTTC
TRBD1,TRBV11-2,-,TRBJ2-1,CASSPGQGIGNEQFF,TGTGCCAGCAGCCCGGGACAGGGGATCGGCAATGAGCAGTTCTTC
-,TRBV18,once,TRBJ1-3,CASSPASSGNTIYF,TGTGCCAGCTCACCAGCCAGCTCTGGAAACACCATATATTTT
TRBD2,TRBV18,few,TRBJ2-1,CASSPQREDEQFF,TGTGCCAGCTCACCACAGCGGGAGGATGAGCAGTTCTTC
-,TRBV28,-,TRBJ2-3,CASGSDRRSTDTQYF,TGTGCCAGCGGGTCTGACAGACGTAGCACAGATACGCAGTATTTT
-,TRBV6-6,few,TRBJ1-1,CASSSSPNTEAFF,TGTGCCAGCAGTTCTTCCCCGAACACTGAAGCTTTCTTT
TRBD1,TRBV10-3,-,TRBJ1-2,CAISDPRGQGDGYTF,TGTGCCATCAGTGACCCAAGGGGGCAGGGTGATGGCTACACCTTC
-,TRBV1,few,TRBJ2-5,CTSSQVSVGPKETQYF,TGCACCAGCAGCCAAGTCAGCGTGGGACCGAAAGAGACCCAGTACTTC
-,TRBV6-1,-,TRBJ1-2,CASSERISGNGYTF,TGTGCCAGCAGTGAAAGAATCTCGGGGAATGGCTACACCTTC
TRBD1,TRBV5-1,once,TRBJ2-3,CASSPQGGTGTDTQYF,TGCGCCAGCAGCCCCCAAGGCGGGACAGGAACAGATACGCAGTATTTT
TRBD2,TRBV28,-,TRBJ2-5,CASVAGGSGTQYF,TGTGCCAGCGTAGCGGGAGGGTCCGGGACCCAGTACTTC
TRBD2,TRBV14,-,TRBJ2-3,CASSQEAGGPTDTQYF,TGTGCCAGCAGCCAAGAGGCGGGAGGGCCCACAGATACGCAGTATTTT
-,TRBV7-9,-,TRBJ1-1,CASSFENTEAFF,TGTGCCAGCAGCTTTGAGAACACTGAAGCTTTCTTT
-,TRBV9,once,TRBJ1-2,CASSAYRERAYGYTF,TGTGCCAGCAGCGCCTATCGGGAACGGGCCTATGGCTACACCTTC
TRBD1,TRBV28,-,TRBJ2-3,CASSRGQGALLTDTQYF,TGTGCCAGCAGCCGGGGACAGGGGGCCCTCCTCACAGATACGCAGTATTTT
-,TRBV7-2,-,TRBJ1-3,CASSSPGWGNTIYF,TGTGCCAGCAGCTCCCCCGGGTGGGGAAACACCATATATTTT
TRBD1,TRBV28,-,TRBJ1-2,CASSSPFETGFVLGYTF,TGTGCCAGCAGTTCACCTTTCGAGACAGGGTTTGTTCTCGGCTACACCTTC
TRBD1,TRBV9,-,TRBJ2-1,CASSVDWDSTYNEQFF,TGTGCCAGCAGCGTAGATTGGGACAGCACCTACAATGAGCAGTTCTTC
-,TRBV6-5,-,TRBJ1-6,CASSYRPGSPLHF,TGTGCCAGCAGTTACCGTCCGGGATCACCCCTCCACTTT
-,TRBV6-6,once,TRBJ2-5,CASSYWVQGVKETQYF,TGTGCCAGCAGTTACTGGGTACAGGGAGTAAAAGAGACCCAGTACTTC
TRBD2,TRBV30,-,TRBJ2-5,CAWSPLAGETQYF,TGTGCCTGGAGTCCGCTAGCGGGGGAGACCCAGTACTTC
TRBD1,TRBV7-9,few,TRBJ1-2,CASSPDRGRGYTF,TGTGCCAGCAGCCCCGACAGGGGGCGAGGCTACACCTTC
-,TRBV29-1,few,TRBJ2-5,CSLGTGQETQYF,TGCAGTCTTGGCACAGGCCAAGAGACCCAGTACTTC
-,TRBV21-1,-,TRBJ2-5,CASRASQETQYF,TGTGCCAGCAGGGCCTCACAAGAGACCCAGTACTTC
-,TRBV7-9,few,TRBJ1-4,CASSLSMGHLNEKLFF,TGTGCCAGCAGCTTATCAATGGGACACCTCAATGAAAAACTGTTTTTT
TRBD1,TRBV10-2,-,TRBJ1-4,CASRVDRGQEKLFF,TGCGCCAGCAGGGTGGACAGGGGGCAAGAAAAACTGTTTTTT
TRBD2,TRBV30,-,TRBJ2-7,CAWSPGYGGEQYF,TGTGCCTGGAGTCCGGGCTACGGGGGGGAGCAGTACTTC
-,TRBV5-1,-,TRBJ2-1,CASSLEETYNEQFF,TGCGCCAGCAGCTTGGAGGAGACCTACAATGAGCAGTTCTTC
TRBD1,TRBV6-1,-,TRBJ1-4,CASRRDRAGNEKLFF,TGTGCCAGCAGGAGGGACAGGGCGGGTAATGAAAAACTGTTTTTT
TRBD1,TRBV2,few,TRBJ1-1,CASTGQGVTEAFF,TGTGCCAGCACTGGACAGGGGGTAACTGAAGCTTTCTTT
-,TRBV5-1,-,TRBJ2-1,CASSLGAGENEQFF,TGCGCCAGCAGCTTGGGAGCCGGGGAGAATGAGCAGTTCTTC
TRBD1,TRBV5-1,-,TRBJ1-1,CASSRNRGGSEAFF,TGCGCCAGCAGCCGAAACAGGGGAGGCTCTGAAGCTTTCTTT
-,TRBV20-1,-,TRBJ2-5,CSARRQETQYF,TGCAGTGCTAGAAGGCAAGAGACCCAGTACTTC